This is a list of T cell receptor beta chains from one sample in a study of T cell repertoires in cytomegalovirus infection. TCRdb called the reads again in MiXCR, with one record for every CDR3 protein. The table has roughly 150,000 distinct CDR3 sequences, 23% seen once. Material for sequencing was PBMCs. These receptors came from a human donor in good health (CMV status not recorded). Some clones in this sample may be carry-over from other donors' samples. Both conserved end residues are part of each CDR3. D genes are given only for firm matches. Clone size appears in some rows only: once, few, many, or a class for an expanded clone.

abundance,d_gene,v_gene,j_gene,CDR3aa,CDR3nt
-,TRBD1,TRBV11-1,TRBJ2-1,CASSSNRGSSYNEQFF,TGTGCCAGCAGCTCCAACAGGGGGAGCTCCTACAATGAGCAGTTCTTC
-,-,TRBV12-3/TRBV12-4,TRBJ1-2,CASSLTANYGYTF,TGTGCCAGCAGTTTGACAGCTAACTATGGCTACACCTTC
-,TRBD2,TRBV15,TRBJ2-5,CATSRDRGGGETQYF,TGTGCCACCAGCAGAGATCGGGGGGGGGGAGAGACCCAGTACTTC
-,TRBD2,TRBV5-1,TRBJ2-5,CASSQGTTETQYF,TGCGCCAGCAGCCAAGGGACTACGGAGACCCAGTACTTC
once,TRBD1,TRBV4-2,TRBJ2-5,CASSPRDREQETQYF,TGTGCCAGCAGCCCCCGGGACAGGGAACAAGAGACCCAGTACTTC
many,TRBD1,TRBV12-3/TRBV12-4,TRBJ2-7,CASSVTGGYEQYF,TGTGCCAGCAGTGTTACAGGGGGCTACGAGCAGTACTTC
-,TRBD1,TRBV28,TRBJ1-1,CASTGDRVEAFF,TGTGCCAGCACGGGGGACAGAGTTGAAGCTTTCTTT
few,-,TRBV20-1,TRBJ2-2,CSARVGFRTGELFF,TGCAGTGCTAGAGTGGGGTTTCGAACCGGGGAGCTGTTTTTT
many,-,TRBV7-8,TRBJ2-7,CASSLGRGARGYEQYF,TGTGCCAGCAGCTTAGGCAGGGGAGCTCGAGGGTACGAGCAGTACTTC
-,-,TRBV5-4,TRBJ2-1,CATSRAGTRVGLAEQFF,TGTGCCACTTCCAGGGCGGGGACTCGCGTCGGGTTGGCGGAGCAGTTCTTC
few,TRBD2,TRBV9,TRBJ2-1,CASSVGAVAGVNEQFF,TGTGCCAGCAGCGTAGGCGCAGTAGCGGGAGTCAATGAGCAGTTCTTC
many,TRBD2,TRBV7-2,TRBJ2-5,CASSLVGTSGRIQYF,TGTGCCAGCAGCTTAGTGGGGACTAGCGGGAGAATCCAGTACTTC
few,TRBD2,TRBV10-3,TRBJ2-1,CAISESSGGANEQFF,TGTGCCATCAGTGAGTCAAGCGGGGGGGCCAATGAGCAGTTCTTC
few,TRBD1,TRBV20-1,TRBJ2-7,CSARGGTGRDEQYF,TGCAGTGCTAGAGGAGGGACAGGGAGGGACGAGCAGTACTTC
-,TRBD2,TRBV20-1,TRBJ2-3,CSAYTSGHTDTQYF,TGCAGTGCTTATACTAGCGGCCACACAGATACGCAGTATTTT
few,TRBD1,TRBV7-6,TRBJ2-2,CASSSRDSYTGELFF,TGTGCCAGCAGCTCAAGGGACAGCTACACCGGGGAGCTGTTTTTT
medium-sized,-,TRBV12-3/TRBV12-4,TRBJ1-2,CASSPGFTYGYTF,TGTGCCAGCAGTCCAGGGTTTACCTATGGCTACACCTTC
-,-,TRBV2,TRBJ2-7,CASISRLAVHEQYF,TGTGCCAGCATATCGAGGCTAGCTGTCCACGAGCAGTACTTC
-,-,TRBV7-9,TRBJ2-5,CASSLVGNSETQYF,TGTGCCAGCAGCTTAGTGGGGAATAGTGAGACCCAGTACTTC
-,-,TRBV10-3,TRBJ2-7,CAISESRGSAYYEQYF,TGTGCCATCAGTGAGTCCAGAGGATCAGCCTATTACGAGCAGTACTTC
many,-,TRBV7-2,TRBJ1-1,CASSLARAEAFF,TGTGCCAGCAGCTTAGCCCGGGCCGAAGCTTTCTTT
-,TRBD1,TRBV6-8,TRBJ1-2,CASSHRDSIRYTF,TGTGCCAGCAGTCACCGGGACAGCATCCGCTACACCTTC
few,-,TRBV12-3/TRBV12-4,TRBJ2-1,CASSLVLGSYNEQFF,TGTGCCAGCAGTTTAGTACTGGGTTCCTACAATGAGCAGTTCTTC
few,TRBD2,TRBV7-2,TRBJ2-7,CASSWPSGRRPYEQYF,TGTGCCAGCAGCTGGCCTAGCGGGAGAAGGCCCTACGAGCAGTACTTC
few,-,TRBV7-9,TRBJ2-3,CASSVPRDPMHDTQYF,TGTGCCAGCAGCGTTCCCCGGGACCCAATGCATGATACGCAGTATTTT
many,-,TRBV27,TRBJ1-5,CASSSSIRNQPQHF,TGTGCCAGCAGTTCATCCATAAGGAATCAGCCCCAGCATTTT
many,-,TRBV7-2,TRBJ2-6,CASSLGPGGGSGANVLTF,TGTGCCAGCAGCTTGGGGCCAGGGGGAGGATCTGGGGCCAACGTCCTGACTTTC
-,TRBD2,TRBV28,TRBJ2-5,CASSLGRTSGRSETQYF,TGTGCCAGCAGTTTAGGAAGGACTAGCGGGAGGTCAGAGACCCAGTACTTC
few,-,TRBV11-3,TRBJ2-3,CASATDGTDTQYF,TGTGCCAGCGCGACGGACGGGACAGATACGCAGTATTTT
-,-,TRBV28,TRBJ1-3,CASGPSSSGNTIYF,TGTGCCAGCGGACCGTCGAGCTCTGGAAACACCATATATTTT
-,-,TRBV25-1,TRBJ2-3,CASSVTGNVNTQYF,TGTGCCAGCAGTGTTACGGGAAACGTGAATACGCAGTATTTT
few,-,TRBV2,TRBJ1-2,CASRKGSTGDRGYGYTF,TGTGCCAGCAGGAAAGGGTCGACGGGAGATCGAGGCTATGGCTACACCTTC
many,-,TRBV6-6,TRBJ1-1,CASSYIQGPSNTEAFF,TGTGCCAGCAGTTACATCCAGGGCCCATCGAACACTGAAGCTTTCTTT
-,TRBD1,TRBV29-1,TRBJ2-6,CSVEEGGTGVSGANVLTF,TGCAGCGTTGAAGAAGGTGGGACAGGGGTTTCTGGGGCCAACGTCCTGACTTTC
few,TRBD2,TRBV4-1,TRBJ2-1,CASSKENSGLQNYNEQFF,TGCGCCAGCAGCAAAGAAAACTCGGGACTACAAAACTACAATGAGCAGTTCTTC
few,-,TRBV2,TRBJ1-1,CASSGLSRFFF,TGTGCCAGCAGTGGTCTTAGTCGGTTTTTCTTT
few,TRBD2,TRBV13,TRBJ2-3,CASSLVEVLAGGLNTDTQYF,TGTGCCAGCAGCTTAGTAGAAGTACTAGCGGGGGGGCTGAACACAGATACGCAGTATTTT
few,TRBD1,TRBV6-5,TRBJ2-6,CASSYGTGWSGANVLTF,TGTGCCAGCAGTTACGGGACAGGGTGGTCTGGGGCCAACGTCCTGACTTTC
-,-,TRBV7-2,TRBJ2-1,CASSLSAGTYNEQFF,TGTGCCAGCAGCTTATCTGCAGGGACATACAATGAGCAGTTCTTC
-,TRBD1,TRBV14,TRBJ2-2,CASSPFGTGIFTGELFF,TGTGCCAGCAGCCCGTTTGGGACAGGAATATTCACCGGGGAGCTGTTTTTT
few,TRBD1,TRBV19,TRBJ1-1,CASSTWGQGAGTEAFF,TGTGCCAGTAGTACCTGGGGACAGGGGGCTGGAACTGAAGCTTTCTTT
-,-,TRBV7-6,TRBJ1-1,CASSFTSGGVTEAFF,TGTGCCAGCAGCTTCACGTCGGGAGGAGTCACTGAAGCTTTCTTT
-,-,TRBV19,TRBJ2-4,CASSPDGGLAKNIQYF,TGTGCCAGTAGTCCCGATGGAGGGCTGGCCAAAAACATTCAGTACTTC
few,TRBD1,TRBV20-1,TRBJ1-1,CSARGGGLSTEAFF,TGCAGTGCTAGGGGAGGGGGCTTGAGCACTGAAGCTTTCTTT
-,-,TRBV7-8,TRBJ2-5,CASCSPPGAPMETQYF,TGCGCCAGCTGCTCCCCCCCAGGGGCCCCGATGGAGACCCAGTACTTC
-,TRBD1,TRBV28,TRBJ1-1,CASRRQGARSEAFF,TGTGCCAGCAGGAGGCAGGGGGCGCGGTCTGAAGCTTTCTTT
few,-,TRBV4-1,TRBJ2-7,CASSPAGPYEQYF,TGCGCCAGCAGCCCGGCCGGACCCTACGAGCAGTACTTC
once,-,TRBV19,TRBJ2-2,CASSSEGLGTGELFF,TGTGCCAGTAGTTCTGAGGGCCTAGGCACCGGGGAGCTGTTTTTT
-,-,TRBV7-6,TRBJ1-6,CASSFGSLSPLHF,TGTGCCAGCAGCTTCGGATCCCTGTCGCCCCTCCACTTT
many,TRBD2,TRBV7-2,TRBJ2-1,CASSPGLAGGHEQFF,TGTGCCAGCAGCCCCGGACTAGCGGGAGGGCATGAGCAGTTCTTC
few,-,TRBV12-3/TRBV12-4,TRBJ1-5,CASSLALGKGNQPQHF,TGTGCCAGCAGTTTAGCGTTAGGGAAGGGCAATCAGCCCCAGCATTTT
few,TRBD1,TRBV25-1,TRBJ1-4,CASRGGQVLFF,TGTGCCAGCAGGGGAGGACAGGTACTGTTTTTT
many,-,TRBV7-3,TRBJ1-1,CASSLRAGRNTEAFF,TGTGCCAGCAGCTTACGGGCCGGGAGGAACACTGAAGCTTTCTTT
few,-,TRBV10-3,TRBJ2-5,CAIGGQRAETQYF,TGTGCCATCGGTGGACAACGGGCAGAGACCCAGTACTTC
-,TRBD2,TRBV5-6,TRBJ2-5,CASSLVLAGGQGETQYF,TGTGCCAGCAGCTTGGTCCTAGCGGGGGGACAAGGGGAGACCCAGTACTTC